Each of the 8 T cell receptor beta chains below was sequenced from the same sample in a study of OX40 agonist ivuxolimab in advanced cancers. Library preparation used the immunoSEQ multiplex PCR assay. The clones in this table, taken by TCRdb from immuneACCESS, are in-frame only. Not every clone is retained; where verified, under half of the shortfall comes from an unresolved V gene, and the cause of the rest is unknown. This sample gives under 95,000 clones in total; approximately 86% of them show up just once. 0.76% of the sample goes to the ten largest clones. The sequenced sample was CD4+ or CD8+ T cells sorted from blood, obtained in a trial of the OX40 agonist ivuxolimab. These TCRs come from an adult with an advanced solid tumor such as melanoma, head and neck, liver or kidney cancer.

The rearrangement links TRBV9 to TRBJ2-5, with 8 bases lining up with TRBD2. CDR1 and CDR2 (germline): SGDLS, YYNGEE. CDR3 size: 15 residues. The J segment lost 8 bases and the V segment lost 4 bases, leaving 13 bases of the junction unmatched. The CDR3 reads CASSPTVGGGRTQYF. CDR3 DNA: TGTGCCAGCAGCCCAACCGTTGGCGGGGGGCGAACCCAGTACTTC.

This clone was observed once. CDR3 sequence reads: CASSINMGQAYEQYF. Here the CDR3 DNA reads TGTGCCAGTAGTATAAACATGGGACAGGCCTACGAGCAGTACTTC. The chain carries TRBV19 and TRBJ2-5; the match to TRBD1 covers 8 bases. The J call may be mistaken, given a closer DNA end match to TRBJ2-7. Germline CDR1 and CDR2: LNHDA and SQIVND (reference sequence). The CDR3 loop spans 15 amino acids.

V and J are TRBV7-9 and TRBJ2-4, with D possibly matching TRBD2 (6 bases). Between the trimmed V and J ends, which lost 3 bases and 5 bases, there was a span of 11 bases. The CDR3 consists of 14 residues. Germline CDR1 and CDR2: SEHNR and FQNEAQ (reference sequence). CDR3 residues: CASSFMRGQNIQYF. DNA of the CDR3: TGTGCCAGCAGCTTCATGCGGGGCCAAAACATTCAGTACTTC.

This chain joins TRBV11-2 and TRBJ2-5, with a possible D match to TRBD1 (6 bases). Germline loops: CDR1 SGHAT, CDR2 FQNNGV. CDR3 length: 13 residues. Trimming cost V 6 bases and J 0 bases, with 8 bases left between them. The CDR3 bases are TGTGCCAGCAGTCGGGACAACCAAGAGACCCAGTACTTC. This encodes CASSRDNQETQYF.

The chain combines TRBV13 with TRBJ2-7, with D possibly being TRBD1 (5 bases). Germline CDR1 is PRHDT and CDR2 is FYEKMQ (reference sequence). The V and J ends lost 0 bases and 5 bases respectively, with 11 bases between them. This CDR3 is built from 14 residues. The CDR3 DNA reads TGTGCCAGCAGCTTAGGAGCCAGGGCGCACGAGCAGTACTTC. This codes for CASSLGARAHEQYF.

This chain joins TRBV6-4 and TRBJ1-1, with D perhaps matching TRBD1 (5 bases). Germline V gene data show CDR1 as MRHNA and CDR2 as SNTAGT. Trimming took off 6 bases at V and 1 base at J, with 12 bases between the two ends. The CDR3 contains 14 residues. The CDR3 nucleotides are TGTGCCAGCAGAAAGACAGAGCAGAACACTGAAGCTTTCTTT. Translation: CASRKTEQNTEAFF.

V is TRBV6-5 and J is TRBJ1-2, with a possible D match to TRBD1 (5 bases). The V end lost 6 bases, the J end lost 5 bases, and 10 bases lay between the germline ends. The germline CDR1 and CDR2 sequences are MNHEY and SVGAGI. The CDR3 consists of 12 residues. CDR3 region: CASSSGRYGYTF. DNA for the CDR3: TGTGCCAGCAGCTCAGGGAGGTATGGCTACACCTTC.

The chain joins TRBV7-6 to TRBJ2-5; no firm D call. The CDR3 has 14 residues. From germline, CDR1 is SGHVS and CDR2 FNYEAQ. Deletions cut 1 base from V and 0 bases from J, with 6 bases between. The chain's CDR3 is CASSLGQYQETQYF. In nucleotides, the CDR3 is TGTGCCAGCAGCTTAGGGCAGTACCAAGAGACCCAGTACTTC.